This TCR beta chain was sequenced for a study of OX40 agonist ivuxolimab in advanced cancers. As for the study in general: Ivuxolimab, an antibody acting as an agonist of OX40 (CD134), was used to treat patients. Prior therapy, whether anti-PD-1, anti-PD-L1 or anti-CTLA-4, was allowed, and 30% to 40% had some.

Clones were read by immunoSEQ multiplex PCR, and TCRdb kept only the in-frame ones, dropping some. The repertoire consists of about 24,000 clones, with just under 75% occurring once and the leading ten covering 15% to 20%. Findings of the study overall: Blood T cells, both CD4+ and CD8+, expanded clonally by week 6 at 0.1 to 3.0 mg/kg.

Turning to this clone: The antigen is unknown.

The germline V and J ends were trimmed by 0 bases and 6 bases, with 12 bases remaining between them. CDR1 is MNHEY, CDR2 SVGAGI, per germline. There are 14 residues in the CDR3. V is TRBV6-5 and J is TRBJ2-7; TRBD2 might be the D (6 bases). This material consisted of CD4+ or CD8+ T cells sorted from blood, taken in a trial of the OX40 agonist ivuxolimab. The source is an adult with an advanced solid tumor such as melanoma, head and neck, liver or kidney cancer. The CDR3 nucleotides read TGTGCCAGCAGTTACTCTGGGGACTCGGGCGAGCAGTACTTC. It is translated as CASSYSGDSGEQYF.